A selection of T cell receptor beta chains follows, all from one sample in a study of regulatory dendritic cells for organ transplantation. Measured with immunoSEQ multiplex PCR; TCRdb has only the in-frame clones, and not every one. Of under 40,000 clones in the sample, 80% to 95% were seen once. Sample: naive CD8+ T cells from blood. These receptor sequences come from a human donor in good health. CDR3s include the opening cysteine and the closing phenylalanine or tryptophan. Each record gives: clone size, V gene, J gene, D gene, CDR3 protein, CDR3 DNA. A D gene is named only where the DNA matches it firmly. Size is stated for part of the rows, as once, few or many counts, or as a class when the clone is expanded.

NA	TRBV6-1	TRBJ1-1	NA	CASSEFGEINTEAFF	TGTGCCAGCAGTGAATTTGGGGAGATCAACACTGAAGCTTTCTTT
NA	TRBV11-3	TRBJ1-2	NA	CASSLAHGDGYTF	TGTGCCAGCAGCTTAGCACATGGCGACGGCTACACCTTC
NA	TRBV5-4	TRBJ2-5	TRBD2	CASSPDRTSVLETQYF	TGTGCCAGCAGCCCAGATCGGACTAGCGTGTTGGAGACCCAGTACTTC
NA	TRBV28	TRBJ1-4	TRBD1	CASSDRVEEKLFF	TGTGCCAGCAGTGACAGGGTGGAAGAAAAACTGTTTTTT
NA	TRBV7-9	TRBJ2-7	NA	CASSASLTFYEQYF	TGTGCCAGCAGCGCTTCCCTAACTTTCTACGAGCAGTACTTC
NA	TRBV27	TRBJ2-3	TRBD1	CASSPEGQGIDTQYF	TGTGCCAGCAGTCCCGAGGGACAGGGGATAGATACGCAGTATTTT
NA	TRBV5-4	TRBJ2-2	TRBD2	CASSRPSGGRTGELFF	TGTGCCAGCAGCCGTCCTAGCGGGGGGCGTACCGGGGAGCTGTTTTTT
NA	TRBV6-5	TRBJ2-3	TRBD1	CASSYQGVPTDTQYF	TGTGCCAGCAGTTACCAGGGGGTCCCGACAGATACGCAGTATTTT
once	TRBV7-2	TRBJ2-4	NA	CASSNPLEKQNIQYF	TGTGCCAGCAGCAATCCCCTAGAAAAGCAAAACATTCAGTACTTC
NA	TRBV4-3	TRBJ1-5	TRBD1	CASSQDWGQGGNQPQHF	TGCGCCAGCAGCCAGGATTGGGGACAGGGGGGGAATCAGCCCCAGCATTTT